These T cell receptor beta chains were read from a single sample in a study of early T cells in non-severe SARS-CoV-2 infection. One entry per CDR3 protein results from TCRdb running MiXCR on the 5' RACE reads. The data hold roughly 75,000 distinct CDR3 sequences, with over 9% observed a single time. What was sequenced was whole blood. These receptors were taken from an adult who was a healthcare worker with PCR-confirmed SARS-CoV-2 infection or an uninfected control (not recorded which). The CDR3 runs from the conserved cysteine through the conserved F or W. A D gene is named only where the DNA matches it firmly. Expanded clones get a size class; other rows say once, few or many, or leave the size out.

clone_size j_call v_call d_call cdr3_nt cdr3_aa
- TRBJ1-5 TRBV20-1 TRBD1 TGCAGTGCGAGTCTCGGGCAGGGGGGTAATCAGCCCCAGCATTTT CSASLGQGGNQPQHF
- TRBJ2-7 TRBV7-2 - TGTGCCAGCAGCTTAGATTGGGATAGGACCTACGAGCAGTACTTC CASSLDWDRTYEQYF
many TRBJ2-1 TRBV11-2 - TGTGCCAGCAGCTTAGAGCCGATGTACAATGAGCAGTTCTTC CASSLEPMYNEQFF
- TRBJ1-2 TRBV7-9 - TGTGCCAGCAGCTTAGAAGGGTACGATGGCTACACCTTC CASSLEGYDGYTF
few TRBJ2-1 TRBV20-1 - TGCAGTGCTCGAGGCCTCAGGGACAATGAGCAGTTCTTC CSARGLRDNEQFF
many TRBJ2-7 TRBV6-5 - TGTGCCAGCATCGCGCCGGGCCAGCCCTACGAGCAGTACTTC CASIAPGQPYEQYF
few TRBJ1-6 TRBV14 - TGTGCCAGCAGCCAAGTCTCCTCACCCCTCCACTTT CASSQVSSPLHF
many TRBJ2-7 TRBV20-1 - TGCAGTGCTAGATTGCAGGGAATCACCTACGAGCAGTACTTC CSARLQGITYEQYF
few TRBJ2-5 TRBV6-1 - - CASSFLAVNQETQYF
many TRBJ2-7 TRBV27 TRBD2 TGTGCCAGCAGTTCCCGGAGACTAGCGGGGTACGAGCAGTACTTC CASSSRRLAGYEQYF
few TRBJ1-6 TRBV20-1 - TGCAGTGCTAGAGACGGGAATTCACCCCTCCACTTT CSARDGNSPLHF
many TRBJ2-3 TRBV4-2 - TGTGCCAGCAGCCAAGATGGCAGCGCCCCTAGCACAGATACGCAGTATTTT CASSQDGSAPSTDTQYF
few TRBJ1-3 TRBV10-1 - TGCGCCAGCAGTGAGTCGACGACGGTTTACTCTGGAAACACCATATATTTT CASSESTTVYSGNTIYF
- TRBJ2-1 TRBV5-1 TRBD1 TGCGCCAGCAGCTTGGTGGGACAGAACTACAATGAGCAGTTCTTC CASSLVGQNYNEQFF
- TRBJ2-1 TRBV4-1 TRBD2 TGCGCCAGCAGCCAAGGTCTTAGCGGGACTCTCGACAATGAGCAGTTCTTC CASSQGLSGTLDNEQFF
many TRBJ2-7 TRBV4-2 - TGTGCCAGCAGCCAAGACGTTCAGAACGAGCAGTACTTC CASSQDVQNEQYF
- TRBJ2-1 TRBV20-1 TRBD2 TGCAGTGTTGCAGGACTAGCGGGATTAGATGAGCAGTTCTTC CSVAGLAGLDEQFF
few TRBJ2-1 TRBV27 TRBD1 TGTGCCAGCAGTTTAGGCCAGGGGGCTTCCTACAATGAGCAGTTCTTC CASSLGQGASYNEQFF
many TRBJ2-2 TRBV28 - TGTGCCAGCCGGAGGTCCGGGGAGCTGTTTTTT CASRRSGELFF
many TRBJ2-6 TRBV12-3/TRBV12-4 - TGTGCCAGCATCCTGATGAGGGGTCTTGCTGGGGCCAACGTCCTGACTTTC CASILMRGLAGANVLTF
many TRBJ2-2 TRBV4-1 - TGCGCCAGCAGCCAAGCTCCTCTGAAAGCTCACGCGAACACCGGGGAGCTGTTTTTT CASSQAPLKAHANTGELFF
many TRBJ1-2 TRBV27 - TGTGCCAGCAGTGAGGACGGGATCTATGGCTACACCTTC CASSEDGIYGYTF
many TRBJ2-1 TRBV30 - TGTGCCTGGAGTGTACTTTACCCTTACAATGAGCAGTTCTTC CAWSVLYPYNEQFF
few TRBJ2-1 TRBV28 - TGTGCCAGCAGTTTCAAGGGTACTTGGTTCTTC CASSFKGTWFF
- TRBJ2-3 TRBV3-1 - TGTGCCAGCAGCCAGGTTACAGGGTCAGATACGCAGTATTTT CASSQVTGSDTQYF
many TRBJ2-5 TRBV12-3/TRBV12-4 TRBD1 TGTGCCAGCAGTCCGACAGGGGGAGAGGAGACCCAGTACTTC CASSPTGGEETQYF
many TRBJ1-6 TRBV4-1 - TGCGCCAGCAGCCACAGATTATCAGCGCAAACCCTCCACTTT CASSHRLSAQTLHF
many TRBJ2-1 TRBV28 TRBD1 TGTGCCAGCTCCGGGACAGGAGGTTACAATGAGCAGTTCTTC CASSGTGGYNEQFF